Detailed here is one TCR beta chain. Antigen unknown. The source of the sample is a study of regulatory T cells in long-lasting Graves disease. HTBI primers from iRepertoire and Arm-PCR of CDR3 regions yielded the TCR beta libraries. TCRdb re-called the multiplex PCR reads with MiXCR, one entry per CDR3 protein. The table lists about 380,000 distinct CDR3 sequences, around 15% of them singletons. General study results and limits: Persistent-disease Graves' patients showed less TCR diversity than new cases.

The time point denotes: newly diagnosed GD, antithyroid drugs for less than 3 months. The TCR library was prepared using RNA isolated from PBMCs. An endocrinology department in Xi'an, China, recruited the patients. The TCR comes from a female donor with Graves disease. This sample comprised peripheral blood mononuclear cells (PBMCs), obtained at new diagnosis, from a patient treated with antithyroid drugs.

The CDR3 sequence is CASSFVGGTGELFF. The CDR3 nucleotides read TGTGCCAGCAGTTTTGTGGGGGGTACCGGGGAGCTGTTTTTT. V usage is TRBV12-3 or TRBV12-4 and J usage is TRBJ2-2; the D gene is possibly TRBD2 (6 bases). Trimming pared 3 bases from V and 5 bases from J, leaving 10 bases between. This CDR3 comprises 14 residues.